The subject of this entry is one T cell receptor beta chain. Its specific antigen is unknown. No per-base quality is available; no much larger clone lies one base away. The immunoSEQ Assay, a bias-controlled multiplex PCR, was used to amplify TCRbeta CDR3 regions from genomic DNA. Per the source publication's procedure: The number of nucleated cells in each sample was estimated by amplification of reference gene primers within the assay. To quantify the absolute abundance of each unique TCRbeta CDR3 rearrangement, sequence reads were collapsed and filtered. Productive Simpson clonality was computed per sample as the square root of Simpson's diversity index over productive rearrangements. TCRdb stores this immuneACCESS table with in-frame sequences only. Part of the clones is absent; in the studies checked, under half of the shortfall reflects unresolved V genes, and no reason is known for the rest. V and J calls and clone size follow that table, whereas D and trimming were derived from the DNA. The sample includes some 180,000 clones, with around three quarters observed a single time. The top ten clonotypes cover roughly 19% of the sample.

V and J lose 5 bases and 4 bases, and a span of 14 bases separates them. CDR1 and CDR2 are read off the germline V gene as MDHEN and SYDVKM. Inclusive of the bounding cysteine and phenylalanine, the CDR3 is 14 residues long. The sequence is cut down to CDR3 DNA, 42 bases in frame from base 1. The sample originates from a study of blood T cell repertoires in COVID-19 (TCRdb year 2020). Background for the entire study: Recovered participants in ImmuneRACE Cohort 3 were defined as having two consecutive negative NP/OP PCR tests, clearance from a healthcare professional, or resolution of symptoms. The collaborator samples originated in the United States, Italy and Spain and spanned the acute and convalescent phases of COVID-19. The sample metadata nearly always contained a de-identified subject ID, COVID-19 status, age in years and sex. The prospective study material was composed of cDNA or gDNA derived from T cells, B-cell-depleted T cells, or PBMCs. Samples were obtained from the ongoing ImmuneRACE study (first 160 participants) and from about 1,300 subjects provided by 6 global collaborators. The repertoires were made available in a free public database intended to serve as a resource for research on the immune response to SARS-CoV-2. HLA class I and class II types, where available, came from metadata supplied by the sample provider rather than from assay-based typing. The dataset comprised deeply sampled blood TCRbeta repertoires from subjects exposed to, actively infected with, or recovered from COVID-19.

Participants in the prospective study were aged roughly 18 to 100 years, lived in over 20 United States geographic areas, and enrolled through a virtual design. To assign participants to cohorts, the prospective study relied on clinical history that participants themselves reported in a screening survey and a study questionnaire. In the prospective study, mobile phlebotomists collected whole blood, serum and a nasopharyngeal or oropharyngeal swab from each participant. Additional blood draws and questionnaires over an approximately 2-month period could optionally be provided by prospective study participants. Before DNA extraction, prospective study blood samples were shipped either frozen or at room temperature. General conclusions and limits of the study: How much clinical and demographic metadata was included differed by source and by participant, and the metadata was provided uncurated.

This receptor was obtained from a woman aged 65 to 85 in a cohort exposed to, infected with or recovered from COVID-19 (not recorded which). The sequenced sample consisted of PBMCs or T cells enriched from blood (not recorded which). Rearrangement joined TRBV28 to TRBJ1-2, with TRBD1 as a weak D call on 6 bases. The CDR3 sequence is CASSQGTSIYGYTF. The DNA sequence follows: TGTGCCAGCAGTCAAGGGACATCCATCTATGGCTACACCTTC.